These 20 T cell receptor beta chains share one sample of origin, sequenced in a study of cytomegalovirus exposure and HLA in healthy donors. The PCR made use of 60 Vbeta and 13 Jbeta primers. Assay: immunoSEQ multiplex PCR; the TCRdb copy retains only in-frame clones and omits some. This sample has roughly 100,000 clones, with over 60% found just once. Material: PBMCs. All receptors derive from a female donor in good health and CMV-seronegative.

The chain is built from TRBV5-5 and TRBJ1-1; D might be TRBD1 (5 bases). CDR3 length: 15 residues. The V end lost 3 bases, the J end lost 0 bases, and 12 bases lay between the germline ends. The germline CDR1 and CDR2 sequences are SGHKS and YYEKEE (reference sequence). This CDR3 reads CASSCGGRLNTEAFF. The CDR3, as DNA: TGTGCCAGCAGCTGTGGGGGGAGATTGAACACTGAAGCTTTCTTT.

V and J are TRBV27 and TRBJ2-7; TRBD1 aligns across 7 bases. V was clipped by 6 bases and J by 1 base; unmatched bases: 3. CDR3 size: 13 residues. Germline V gives CDR1 MNHEY, CDR2 SMNVEV (reference sequence). Written as DNA, the CDR3 is TGTGCCAGCAGACCGACAGGGTCCTACGAGCAGTACTTC. It specifies CASRPTGSYEQYF.

The rearrangement links TRBV6-6 to TRBJ1-5, with a tentative D call TRBD1 (5 bases). V was clipped by 1 base and J by 1 base, with 11 bases between them. The CDR3 runs to 16 residues. Per the germline V gene, CDR1 is MNHNY and CDR2 is SVGAGI (reference sequence). CDR3 residues: CASSYLRRVSNQPQHF. The CDR3 DNA reads as TGTGCCAGCAGTTACTTACGCAGGGTGAGCAATCAGCCCCAGCATTTT.

The chain carries TRBV10-3 and TRBJ2-1; weak D call: TRBD2 (7 bases). This CDR3 is built from 15 residues. The germline V and J ends were trimmed by 1 base and 5 bases, with 12 bases remaining between them. The germline V gene encodes CDR1 ENHRY and CDR2 SYGVKD. The CDR3 DNA follows: TGTGCCATCAGTGAGTGGGGGGGCGCCCACAATGAGCAGTTCTTC. Residues: CAISEWGGAHNEQFF.

This chain links TRBV11-2 with TRBJ2-7, with TRBD2 matching over 7 bases. CDR1 SGHAT and CDR2 FQNNGV come from the germline V gene. The CDR3 sequence is 14 residues long. J lost 5 bases, V lost 5 bases, and 9 bases had no gene match. The CDR3 loop reads CASSTRTSSNEQYF. The CDR3 DNA follows: TGTGCCAGCAGCACCAGGACTAGTTCCAACGAGCAGTACTTC. The entire variable domain, with the rest obtained from reference TRBV11-2 and TRBJ2-7, is as follows: EAGVAQSPRYKIIEKRQSVAFWCNPISGHATLYWYQQILGQGPKLLIQFQNNGVVDDSQLPKDRFSAERLKGVDSTLKIQPAKLEDSAVYLCASSTRTSSNEQYFGPGTRLTVT.

CDR3 nucleotide sequence: TGTGCCAGCAGGCTAACTAGCGGGGGGTTCAATGAGCAGTTCTTC. Protein: CASRLTSGGFNEQFF. The V call is TRBV6-5, the J call TRBJ2-1; 12 bases are a match to TRBD2. CDR1 is MNHEY and CDR2 is SVGAGI in the germline V gene. Germline trimming cut 6 bases from V and 6 bases from J; bases unmatched to any gene: 6. This CDR3 is built from 15 residues.

This clone was counted a few times. The V and J genes are TRBV5-1 and TRBJ2-5, with 8 bases matching TRBD1. The CDR3 consists of 15 residues. From germline, CDR1 is SGHRS and CDR2 YFSETQ. After removal of 3 bases from V and 2 bases from J, the junction contained 6 bases not matched to a gene. The CDR3 loop reads CASSWGQADQETQYF. In nucleotides, the CDR3 is TGCGCCAGCAGCTGGGGACAGGCCGATCAAGAGACCCAGTACTTC.

This CDR3 reads CASSTTVYGYTF. DNA for the CDR3: TGTGCCAGCAGCACGACAGTCTATGGCTACACCTTC. The chain recombines TRBV5-8 with TRBJ1-2; possible D gene TRBD1, 5 bases. Germline CDR1 SGHTS, CDR2 YDEGEE. V gave up 4 bases and J gave up 4 bases, with 8 bases separating them. The CDR3 has 12 amino acids.

This rearrangement joins TRBV2 to TRBJ2-5; TRBD1 matches 10 bases. With V trimmed by 5 bases and J by 4 bases, 7 bases remained unmatched. The germline CDR1 and CDR2 sequences are SNHLY and FYNNEI. CDR3 length: 15 residues. This CDR3 reads CASSSPGQGSETQYF. CDR3 DNA: TGTGCCAGCAGTTCACCGGGACAGGGGTCAGAGACCCAGTACTTC.

The chain combines TRBV2 with TRBJ2-5; 8 bases map to TRBD1. CDR1 SNHLY and CDR2 FYNNEI come from the germline V gene. The CDR3 sequence is 14 residues long. The J segment lost 4 bases and the V segment lost 4 bases, leaving 5 bases of the junction unmatched. The CDR3: CASSGQGAGETQYF. Written as DNA, the CDR3 is TGTGCCAGCAGTGGGCAGGGGGCAGGAGAGACCCAGTACTTC.

The CDR3 here is CASSLMGHSAYEQYF. CDR3 bases: TGTGCCAGCAGTTTAATGGGGCATTCGGCCTACGAGCAGTACTTC. V usage is TRBV27 and J usage is TRBJ2-7; maybe TRBD1 (5 bases). The CDR3 is 15 residues long. V shed 2 bases and J shed 2 bases, with 13 bases lying between them. Germline V lookup: CDR1 MNHEY, CDR2 SMNVEV (reference sequence).

This rearrangement joins TRBV27 to TRBJ2-7; 9 bases are a match to TRBD2. Per germline, CDR1 MNHEY and CDR2 SMNVEV (reference sequence). V dropped 3 bases and J dropped 7; count of bases not matched to a gene: 7. This CDR3 region has 14 residues. Here the CDR3 reads CASSFRGRAEEQYF. DNA for the CDR3: TGTGCCAGCAGTTTTCGCGGGAGGGCGGAAGAGCAGTACTTC.

This chain links TRBV5-1 with TRBJ2-7, with D maybe TRBD1 (5 bases). V was clipped by 1 base and J by 5 bases, with 13 bases between them. Germline CDR1 SGHRS, CDR2 YFSETQ. The CDR3 covers 14 residues. The CDR3 DNA reads TGCGCCAGCAGCTTGTTCCAGGGTGGAGACGAGCAGTACTTC. Protein: CASSLFQGGDEQYF.

The chain is built from TRBV7-9 and TRBJ2-1, with D possibly being TRBD1 (5 bases). Germline-derived CDR1 and CDR2 are SEHNR and FQNEAQ (reference sequence). V was pared by 0 bases and J by 9 bases, with 18 bases between. This CDR3 region has 16 residues. The DNA for the CDR3 is TGTGCCAGCAGCTTAGCCCAGGGTCGTCGTCGGGTTGAGCAGTTCTTC. This encodes CASSLAQGRRRVEQFF. Full variable domain (remainder filled in from reference TRBV7-9 and TRBJ2-1): DTGVSQNPRHKITKRGQNVTFRCDPISEHNRLYWYRQTLGQGPEFLTYFQNEAQLEKSRLLSDRFSAERPKGSFSTLEIQRTEQGDSAMYLCASSLAQGRRRVEQFFGPGTRLTVL.

This clone has more than one count but fewer than ten. The V and J genes are TRBV28 and TRBJ1-2; 7 bases fit TRBD1. Trimming removed 8 bases from V and 4 bases from J; junction bases left unmatched: 10. Germline CDR1 reads MDHEN; CDR2 reads SYDVKM. The CDR3 totals 14 residues. The CDR3 nucleotides are TGTGCCAGCGGGCTAGGGGGCGAGGCCTATGGCTACACCTTC. It is translated as CASGLGGEAYGYTF.

Written as DNA, the CDR3 is TGTGCCAGCAGCTTGCAGGGGGGAAACACTGAGCAGTTCTTC. It codes for CASSLQGGNTEQFF. The chain couples TRBV11-2 to TRBJ2-1; tentative D call: TRBD1 (7 bases). Trimming removed 3 bases from V and 9 bases from J, with 15 bases in between. The CDR3 totals 14 residues. Germline V gene lookup returns CDR1 SGHAT and CDR2 FQNNGV.

This clone was observed a handful of times. The junction shows a germline mismatch at one end, possibly a read error. The chain carries TRBV10-3 and TRBJ1-1, with TRBD1 identical over 11 bases. This CDR3 has 17 residues. The germline CDR1 and CDR2 sequences are ENHRY and SYGVKD. The CDR3 DNA is TGTGCCACCAGTCTCCGGGACAGGGGGATTGGGAGCACTGAAGCTTTCTTT. It codes for CATSLRDRGIGSTEAFF.

A few counts support this clone. The chain uses TRBV4-1 and TRBJ2-3; D ambiguous. Trimming left V 1 base short and J 0 bases short, with 5 bases between. Germline assignment: CDR1 MGHRA and CDR2 YSYEKL. The CDR3 extends over 14 amino acids. CDR3 sequence (DNA): TGCGCCAGCAGCCAAGTCTATAGCACAGATACGCAGTATTTT. Protein sequence: CASSQVYSTDTQYF.

The chain links TRBV29-1 to TRBJ2-3; 13 bases line up with TRBD2. The CDR3 is 16 residues long. Germline lookup yields CDR1 SQVTM and CDR2 ANQGSEA. Losses at the gene ends were 4 bases for V and 0 bases for J; bases not matched to a gene: 4. CDR3 amino acids: CSVVTSGGTSTDTQYF. In DNA, the CDR3 is TGCAGCGTTGTGACTAGCGGGGGGACTAGCACAGATACGCAGTATTTT.

To note about this clone: This specimen includes other DNA sequences encoding the same CDR3. V and J are TRBV5-8 and TRBJ2-3; 7 bases fit TRBD1. V was clipped by 2 bases and J by 6 bases; unmatched bases: 6. Germline CDR1 SGHTS, CDR2 YDEGEE. This CDR3 contains 14 residues. As DNA, the CDR3 is TGTGCCAGCAGCTTAGAGGGGGCGGGTGATACGCAGTATTTT. Encoded protein: CASSLEGAGDTQYF.